What follows describes a single T cell receptor beta chain. Its antigen has not been determined. No much larger clone exists at a distance of one base, and base qualities are not known. Only healthy Caucasian donors were included. Three pairs of female monozygotic twins, all aged roughly 18 to 29 years, made up the twin cohort. Peripheral blood mononuclear cells were the source from which RNA for the TCR libraries was isolated. The cysteine opens and the phenylalanine closes a CDR3 of 16 amino acids. This entry keeps only the CDR3 DNA: 48 bases, framed from base 1. V is cut by 0 bases and J by 2 bases, and the space between the germline ends is 14 bases. The CDR1 and CDR2 encoded by the germline V gene are LGHNA and YSLEER. The library was built by means of 5' RACE. The sequencer was an Illumina HiSeq 2000. Template switching introduced a universal primer binding site; the final cDNA contained a unique molecular identifier, enabling accurate counting of TCR cDNA molecules. Specific primers in the conserved constant-segment region were used to synthesize first-strand cDNA for TCR alpha and beta chains. To control for contamination, every cDNA library carried two barcodes: a SMART-Mk sample barcode plus Illumina barcodes. Two successive PCR steps introduced TruSeq adapter sequences along with Illumina sample barcodes. The TCR alpha and beta cDNA libraries were sequenced on the Illumina HiSeq platform using custom primers. The authors' analysis ran thus. MiGEC was used to process raw reads and extract unique molecular identifiers, and MiXCR was used to find CDR3 positions. For each individual, recombination models were inferred using an EM algorithm with the repgenHMM and IGoR tools. The analysis of shared clonotypes was done with the tcR package in R, with sharing normalized by the product of cloneset sizes. Out-of-frame nonproductive sequences were analyzed to study raw recombination free of thymic and clonal selection effects. In-frame beta chains were kept once TCRdb had trimmed the public reads at Q25 with fastp and called clones with MiXCR. CDR3 protein duplicates are merged, each entry listing the most common genes and DNA. TCRdb assigned the V and J calls; the authors' analysis was not used. The sample profile shows hundreds of thousands of distinct CDR3 sequences; around 21% of them were found once. The ten largest clones capture about 4.5% of the sample.

This entry is derived from a study of identical twins (dated by TCRdb to about 2016). For the study in its entirety: The study deep-sequenced TCR alpha and beta repertoires from monozygotic twins, unrelated adults of various ages and cord blood to test whether fetal clonotypes persist. To rule out contamination, the twin experiments were replicated at different times with different library preparation protocols. Study-level results and caveats: Invariant T cells such as MAIT and iNKT could partly confound zero-insertion analyses, though diverse VJ usage argued against this for most clonotypes. Out-of-frame TCR alpha sequences shared between twins showed an excess of low generation-probability sequences compared with coincidental sharing between unrelated individuals. Out-of-frame TCR alpha sharing in monozygotic twins was systematically underestimated by recombination models, whereas sharing between unrelated individuals was in agreement with the recombination models. Excess twin sharing in beta out-of-frame sequences was weaker because fewer shared sequences lowered the signal-to-noise ratio. Fewer insertions were carried by abundant cord blood beta clonotypes, a similar but weaker trend appeared in young adult naive repertoires, and no such trend appeared in memory repertoires. Because the same donors could not be followed over many years, the conclusions depended on cross-sectional statistical analysis.

Separately, the same data were catalogued under a study of T cells expressing NK-cell markers. As that second paper reports: Three sorted T-cell subsets (CD3+CD56+NKG2C+, CD3+CD56+NKG2C- and CD3+CD56-NKG2C+) from fewer than 10 donors had their TCR beta-chain repertoires profiled. Seven of the eight sequenced donors were HCMV-seropositive and one was HCMV-seronegative. To restrict sorting to alphabetaTCR-expressing T cells, an anti-gammadeltaTCR antibody was added in several experiments. For several donors, the dominant CD3+CD56+NKG2C+ clonotypes were among the top 10 CD8+ clonotypes and accounted for roughly 1.0-8% of CD8+ T cells. Those dominant clonotypes were again the most abundant among CD3+CD56-NKG2C+ cells in a handful of donors, at about 28.3-65%. It remained unclear whether the expanded NKG2C-expressing T cell clones were specific for HCMV antigens. The eight sequenced donors were randomly selected healthy volunteers, three men and five women. To determine HCMV serostatus, a commercial ELISA kit was used to detect HCMV-specific IgG in serum. For over five donors, bulk peripheral blood T-cell repertoires were additionally sequenced from unsorted PBMC. Reads were demultiplexed and grouped by UMI with MIGEC, and clonotypes were assembled and quantified with MiTCR. To exclude erroneous sequences, only TCR cDNA sequences supported by at least two reads were retained. The tcR package was used for downstream repertoire analysis, and clonotypes were matched across fractions by CDR3 nucleotide sequence plus V segment. VDJmatch was used to annotate antigen specificity against VDJdb, with one amino acid substitution in CDR3 allowed.

The source is a woman in her late teens or twenties in good health. The sample taken for sequencing was PBMCs. This sequence uses TRBV4-3 and TRBJ2-7; the D segment might be TRBD1 or TRBD2, since each matches 5 bases. CDR3 protein: CASSQDSWDGTYEQYF. The nucleotides read TGCGCCAGCAGCCAAGATTCTTGGGACGGAACCTACGAGCAGTACTTC.